This T cell receptor beta chain was obtained from a study of cytomegalovirus exposure and HLA in healthy donors (dated by TCRdb to between 2016 and 2019). With respect to the entire study: According to a later analysis, one platform produced both the roughly 110 validation repertoires and the roughly 660 repertoires of the first cohort. Along with the approximately 700-subject first cohort, a separate validation cohort of over a hundred different subjects was used. The study aimed to test whether signatures of past pathogen exposure could be identified by cataloging public T cell receptors. To predict cytomegalovirus infection status, the study combined high-throughput TCR immunosequencing, statistical association of individual TCRs with disease status, and machine learning. Summary of the overall study and its limitations: The study listed 150 to 200 TCR beta chains as associated with cytomegalovirus. Across donors, most TCR sequences were observed very rarely, whereas some public TCRs were present in many individuals. In vitro tests confirmed that three of the cytomegalovirus-associated TCR beta chains recognize cytomegalovirus antigens. A later analysis found that TCRs clustered in the first cohort also tended to co-occur in the 100 to 150 validation repertoires, with 90% to 95% of cluster scores above 0. Cytomegalovirus status was reported to be diagnosed by the classifier with high specificity and sensitivity in both the original and validation cohorts. A later analysis had no HLA typing for the validation cohort, so co-occurrence there was scored across all 120 repertoires. It was suggested by the authors that the approach could potentially be generalized to other disease states and immunological phenotypes.

Separate from the approximately 670-subject first cohort, the validation cohort of 95 to 150 subjects was the group to which the donors belonged. To prepare the library, the immunoSEQ multiplex PCR assay was applied. The study's own analysis went as follows. A statistical classification framework was built for diagnosing cytomegalovirus status from the catalog of TCR beta chain sequences. Here the immuneACCESS table is served through TCRdb, limited to in-frame sequences with V and J called. Missing clones are a known gap in these copies; in checked studies unresolved V genes cover under half, and the rest lacks a known reason. The V and J calls and clone size are taken from that table; D and trimming were inferred from the DNA. This sample holds some 43,000 clones; approximately 90% were observed only once. The top ten hold roughly 5.2% of the sample. As to this clone: This receptor's antigen is unknown. Base qualities are not at hand, and no much larger clone is one base apart.

As encoded in the germline V gene, CDR1 is SGHTA while CDR2 is FQGTGA. From cysteine to phenylalanine, the CDR3 is 17 amino acids long. The CDR3 DNA has 51 bases and is translated from base 1. Relative to germline, V is missing 5 bases and J is missing 6 bases, with 15 bases of the junction outside any gene match. The sequence was obtained from a man in his late teens or twenties in good health and CMV-seronegative. The chain is encoded by TRBV7-3 joined to TRBJ2-1; 8 nucleotides in the junction match TRBD2. The sequenced sample was PBMCs. The base sequence is TGTGCCAGCAGCCCCCGAACTAGCGGAGTTTCGGGCAATGAGCAGTTCTTC. It codes for CASSPRTSGVSGNEQFF.